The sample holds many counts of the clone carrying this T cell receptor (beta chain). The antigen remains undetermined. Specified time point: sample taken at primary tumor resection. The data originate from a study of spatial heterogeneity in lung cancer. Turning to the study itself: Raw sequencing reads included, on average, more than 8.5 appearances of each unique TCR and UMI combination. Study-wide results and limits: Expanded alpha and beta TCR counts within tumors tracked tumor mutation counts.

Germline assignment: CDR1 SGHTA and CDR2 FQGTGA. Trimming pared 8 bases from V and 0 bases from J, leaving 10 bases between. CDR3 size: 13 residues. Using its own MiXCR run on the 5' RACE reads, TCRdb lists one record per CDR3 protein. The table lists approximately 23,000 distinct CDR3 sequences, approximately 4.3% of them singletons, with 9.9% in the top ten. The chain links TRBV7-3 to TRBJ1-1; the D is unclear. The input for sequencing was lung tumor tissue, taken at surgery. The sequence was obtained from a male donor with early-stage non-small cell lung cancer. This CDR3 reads CASAETVNTEAFF. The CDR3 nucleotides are TGTGCCAGCGCAGAGACGGTGAACACTGAAGCTTTCTTT.